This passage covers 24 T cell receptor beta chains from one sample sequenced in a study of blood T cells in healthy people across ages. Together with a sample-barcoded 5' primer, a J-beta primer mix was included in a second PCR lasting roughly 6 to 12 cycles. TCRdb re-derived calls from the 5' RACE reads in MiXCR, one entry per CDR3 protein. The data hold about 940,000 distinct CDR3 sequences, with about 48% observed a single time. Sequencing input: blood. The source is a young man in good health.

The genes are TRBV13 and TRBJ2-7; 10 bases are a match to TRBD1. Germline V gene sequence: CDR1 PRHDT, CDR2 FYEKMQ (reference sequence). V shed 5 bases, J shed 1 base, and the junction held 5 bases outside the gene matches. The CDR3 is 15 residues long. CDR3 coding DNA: TGTGCCAGCAGCCGGGGACAGGGGAAGTCCTACGAGCAGTACTTC. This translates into CASSRGQGKSYEQYF.

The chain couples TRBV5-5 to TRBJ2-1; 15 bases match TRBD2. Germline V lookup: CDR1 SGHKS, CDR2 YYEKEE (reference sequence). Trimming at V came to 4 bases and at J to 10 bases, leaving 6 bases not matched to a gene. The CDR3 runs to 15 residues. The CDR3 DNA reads TGTGCCAGCAGCCTAGGGACTAGCGGGGGGAAGGAGCAGTTCTTC. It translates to CASSLGTSGGKEQFF.

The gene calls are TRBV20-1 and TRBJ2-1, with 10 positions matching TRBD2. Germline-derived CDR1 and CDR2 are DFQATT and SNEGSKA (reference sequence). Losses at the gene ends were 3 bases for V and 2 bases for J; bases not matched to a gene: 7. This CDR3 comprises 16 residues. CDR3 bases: TGCAGTGCTAGGGCAACTAGCGGGGCAACCTACAATGAGCAGTTCTTC. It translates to CSARATSGATYNEQFF.

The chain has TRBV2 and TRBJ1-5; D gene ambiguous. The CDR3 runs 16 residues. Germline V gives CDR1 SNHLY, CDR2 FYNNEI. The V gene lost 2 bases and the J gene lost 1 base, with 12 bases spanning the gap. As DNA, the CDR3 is TGTGCCAGCAGTGAAAACGCAGACGGAAGCAATCAGCCCCAGCATTTT. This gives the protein CASSENADGSNQPQHF.

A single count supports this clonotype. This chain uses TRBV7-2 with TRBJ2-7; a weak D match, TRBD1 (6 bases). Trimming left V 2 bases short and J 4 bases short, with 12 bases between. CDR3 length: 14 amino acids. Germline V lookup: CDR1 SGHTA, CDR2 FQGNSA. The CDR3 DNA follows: TGTGCCAGCAGCTTAAAAGGACAGATGTACGAGCAGTACTTC. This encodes CASSLKGQMYEQYF.

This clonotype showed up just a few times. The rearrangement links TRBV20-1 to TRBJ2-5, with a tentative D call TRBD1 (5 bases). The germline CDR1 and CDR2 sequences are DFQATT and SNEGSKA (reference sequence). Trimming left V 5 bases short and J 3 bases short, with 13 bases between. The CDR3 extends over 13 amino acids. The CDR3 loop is CSAYRTSKETQYF. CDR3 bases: TGCAGTGCTTACCGGACATCGAAAGAGACCCAGTACTTC.

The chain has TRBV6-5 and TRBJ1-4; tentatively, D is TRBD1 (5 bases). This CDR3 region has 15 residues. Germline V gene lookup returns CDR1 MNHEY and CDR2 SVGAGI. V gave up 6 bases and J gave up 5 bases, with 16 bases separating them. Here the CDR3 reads CASSNRQSRNEKLFF. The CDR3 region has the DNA TGTGCCAGCAGCAACCGACAGTCCAGAAATGAAAAACTGTTTTTT.

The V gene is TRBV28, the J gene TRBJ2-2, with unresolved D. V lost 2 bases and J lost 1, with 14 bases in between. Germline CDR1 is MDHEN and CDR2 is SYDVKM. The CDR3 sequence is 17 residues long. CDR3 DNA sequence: TGTGCCAGCAGTTTAGCCTCGGGCAGCAGGAACACCGGGGAGCTGTTTTTT. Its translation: CASSLASGSRNTGELFF.

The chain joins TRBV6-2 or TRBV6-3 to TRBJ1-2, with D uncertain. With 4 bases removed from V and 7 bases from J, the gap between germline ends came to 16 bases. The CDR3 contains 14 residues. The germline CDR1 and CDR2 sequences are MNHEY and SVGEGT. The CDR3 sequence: CASSSLGPWSGYTF. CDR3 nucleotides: TGTGCCAGCAGTTCCCTCGGGCCTTGGTCTGGCTACACCTTC.

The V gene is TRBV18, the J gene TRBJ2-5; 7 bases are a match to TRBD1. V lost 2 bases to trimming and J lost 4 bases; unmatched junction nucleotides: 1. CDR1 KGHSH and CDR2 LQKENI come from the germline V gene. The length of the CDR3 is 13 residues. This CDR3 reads CASSPTGAETQYF. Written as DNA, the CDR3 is TGTGCCAGCTCACCAACAGGGGCAGAGACCCAGTACTTC.

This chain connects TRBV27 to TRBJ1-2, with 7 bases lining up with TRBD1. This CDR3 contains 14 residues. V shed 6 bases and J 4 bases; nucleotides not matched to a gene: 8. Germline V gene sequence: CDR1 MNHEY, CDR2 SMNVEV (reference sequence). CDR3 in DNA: TGTGCCAGCAGGTCTAGGGACAGCTTCTATGGCTACACCTTC. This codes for CASRSRDSFYGYTF.

The CDR3, as DNA: TGCAGTGCTAGAGATCCCGGGGGGGGTAGCACAGATACGCAGTATTTT. Amino acid sequence: CSARDPGGGSTDTQYF. The rearrangement uses TRBV20-1 and TRBJ2-3; 8 bases map to TRBD2. The CDR3 has 16 residues. V shed 0 bases and J 0 bases; nucleotides not matched to a gene: 5. CDR1 DFQATT and CDR2 SNEGSKA come from the germline V gene (reference sequence).

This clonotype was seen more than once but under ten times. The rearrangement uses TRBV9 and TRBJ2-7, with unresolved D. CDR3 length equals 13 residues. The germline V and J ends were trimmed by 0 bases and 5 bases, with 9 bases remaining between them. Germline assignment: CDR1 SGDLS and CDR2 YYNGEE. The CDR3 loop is CASSVVGKDEQYF. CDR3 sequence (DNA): TGTGCCAGCAGCGTAGTGGGAAAGGACGAGCAGTACTTC.

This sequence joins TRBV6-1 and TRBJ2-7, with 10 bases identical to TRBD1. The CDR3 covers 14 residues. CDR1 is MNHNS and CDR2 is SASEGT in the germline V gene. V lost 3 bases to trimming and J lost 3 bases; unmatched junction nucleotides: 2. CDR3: CASSETGGIYEQYF. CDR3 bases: TGTGCCAGCAGTGAGACAGGGGGCATCTACGAGCAGTACTTC.

In nucleotides, the CDR3 is TGTGCCTGGAGTGGCGTACAGGGGGCCAGCACAGATACGCAGTATTTT. This codes for CAWSGVQGASTDTQYF. V and J are TRBV30 and TRBJ2-3, with 9 bases that match TRBD1. Germline assignment: CDR1 GTSNPN and CDR2 SVGIG (reference sequence). V lost 1 base, J lost 0 bases, and 5 bases stayed unmatched. The CDR3 has 16 amino acids.

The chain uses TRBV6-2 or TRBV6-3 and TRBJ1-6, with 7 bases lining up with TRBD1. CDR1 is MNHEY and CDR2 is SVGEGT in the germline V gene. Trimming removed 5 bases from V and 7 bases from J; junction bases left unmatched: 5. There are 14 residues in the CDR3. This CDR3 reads CASSVPGQNSPLHF. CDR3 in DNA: TGTGCCAGCAGTGTCCCGGGACAGAATTCACCCCTCCACTTT.

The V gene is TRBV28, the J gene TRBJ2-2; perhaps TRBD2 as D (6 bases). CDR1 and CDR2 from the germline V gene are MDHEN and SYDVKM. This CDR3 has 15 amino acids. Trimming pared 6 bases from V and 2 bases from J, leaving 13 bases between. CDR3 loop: CASRSEGINTGELFF. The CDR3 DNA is TGTGCCAGCAGGTCGGAGGGGATAAACACCGGGGAGCTGTTTTTT.

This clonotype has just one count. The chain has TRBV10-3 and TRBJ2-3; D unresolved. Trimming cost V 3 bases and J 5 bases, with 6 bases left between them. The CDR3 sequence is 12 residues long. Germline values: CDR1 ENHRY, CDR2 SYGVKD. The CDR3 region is CAISESVDTQYF. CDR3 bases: TGTGCCATCAGTGAATCCGTAGATACGCAGTATTTT.

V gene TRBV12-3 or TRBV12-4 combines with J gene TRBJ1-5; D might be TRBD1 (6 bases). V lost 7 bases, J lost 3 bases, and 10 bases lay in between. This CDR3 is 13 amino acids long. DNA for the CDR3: TGTGCCAGCACTACAGGGTACAATCAGCCCCAGCATTTT. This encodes CASTTGYNQPQHF.

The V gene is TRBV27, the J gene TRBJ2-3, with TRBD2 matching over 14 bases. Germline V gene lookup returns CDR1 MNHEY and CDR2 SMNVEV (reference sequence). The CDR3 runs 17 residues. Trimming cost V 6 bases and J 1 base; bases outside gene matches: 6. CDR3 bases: TGTGCCAGCAGGAGGACTAGCGGGGGGTTTCGCACAGATACGCAGTATTTT. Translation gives CASRRTSGGFRTDTQYF.

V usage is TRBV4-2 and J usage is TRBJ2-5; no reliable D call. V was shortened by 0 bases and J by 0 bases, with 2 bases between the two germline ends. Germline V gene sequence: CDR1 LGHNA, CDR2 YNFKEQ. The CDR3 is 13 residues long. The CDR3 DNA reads TGTGCCAGCAGCCAAGACAACCAAGAGACCCAGTACTTC. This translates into CASSQDNQETQYF.

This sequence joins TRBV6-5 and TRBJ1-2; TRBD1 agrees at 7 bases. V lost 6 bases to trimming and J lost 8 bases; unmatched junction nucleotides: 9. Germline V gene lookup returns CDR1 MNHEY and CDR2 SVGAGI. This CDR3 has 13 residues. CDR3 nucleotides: TGTGCCAGCAGCGATAAGGGGGCGCGGGGCTACACCTTC. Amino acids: CASSDKGARGYTF.

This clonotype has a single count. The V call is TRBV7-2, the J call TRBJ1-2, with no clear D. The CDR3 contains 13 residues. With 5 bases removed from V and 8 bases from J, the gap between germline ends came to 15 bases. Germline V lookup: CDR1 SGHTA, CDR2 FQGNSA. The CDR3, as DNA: TGTGCCAGCAGCCCAGGTGTAATGGAAGGCTACACCTTC. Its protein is CASSPGVMEGYTF.

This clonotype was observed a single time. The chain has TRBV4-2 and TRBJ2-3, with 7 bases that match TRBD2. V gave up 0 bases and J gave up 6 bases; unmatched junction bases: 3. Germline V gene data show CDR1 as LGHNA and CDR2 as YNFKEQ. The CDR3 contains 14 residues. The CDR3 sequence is CASSQEAGVDTQYF. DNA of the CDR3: TGTGCCAGCAGCCAAGAGGCGGGGGTTGATACGCAGTATTTT.